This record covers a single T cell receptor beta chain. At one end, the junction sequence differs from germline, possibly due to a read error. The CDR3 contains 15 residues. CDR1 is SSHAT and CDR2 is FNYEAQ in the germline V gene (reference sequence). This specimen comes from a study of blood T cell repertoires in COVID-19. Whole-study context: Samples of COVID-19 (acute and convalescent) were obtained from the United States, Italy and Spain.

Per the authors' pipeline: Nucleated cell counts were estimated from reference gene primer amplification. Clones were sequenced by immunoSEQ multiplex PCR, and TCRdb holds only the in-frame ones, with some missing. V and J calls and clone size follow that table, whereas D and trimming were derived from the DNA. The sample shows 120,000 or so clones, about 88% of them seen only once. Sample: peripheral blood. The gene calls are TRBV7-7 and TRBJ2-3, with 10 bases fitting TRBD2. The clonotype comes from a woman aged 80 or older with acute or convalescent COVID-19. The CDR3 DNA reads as TGTGCTAGCAGCTTAGGTAGCGGGAGGTCAGATACGCAGTATTTT. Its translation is CASSLGSGRSDTQYF.